This is a list of T cell receptor beta chains from one sample in a study of shared clonotypes between healthy human individuals. The protocol was immunoSEQ multiplex PCR, while the TCRdb copy is restricted to in-frame clones and leaves out a portion. The table shows over 400,000 clones, with around four fifths occurring only once. The sequencing sample was made of PBMCs. The receptor set was obtained from a woman aged 40 to 55 in good health. Some clones in this sample may be carry-over from other donors' samples. CDR3s include the opening cysteine and the closing phenylalanine or tryptophan. D genes are given only for firm matches. Expanded clones are given a class, and other clones once, few, many or no size at all.

v_call	clone_size	j_call	d_call	cdr3_nt	cdr3_aa
TRBV28	NA	TRBJ1-2	NA	TGTGCCAGCAGGTCCGGGACGGTTACCTATGGCTACACCTTC	CASRSGTVTYGYTF
TRBV30	NA	TRBJ1-5	NA	TGTGCCTGGAGTGGGCCGGCAGGGGATTTCAATCAGCCCCAGCATTTT	CAWSGPAGDFNQPQHF
TRBV30	NA	TRBJ1-5	NA	TGTGCCTGGAGTGCCAGTCAAGGGCAACAGCCCCAGCATTTT	CAWSASQGQQPQHF
TRBV30	NA	TRBJ1-1	NA	TGTGCCTGGAGTGGTATTGAGGGCGGGAGCACTGAAGCTTTCTTT	CAWSGIEGGSTEAFF
TRBV29-1	NA	TRBJ2-1	NA	TGCAGCGTTCGACAGTCATGGGGGTCAAACAATGAGCAGTTCTTC	CSVRQSWGSNNEQFF
TRBV9	NA	TRBJ1-3	NA	TGTGCCAGCAGCGTAGGTTCTGGAGAACCAATAGGAAGGAGAAACACCATATATTTT	CASSVGSGEPIGRRNTIYF
TRBV6-6	NA	TRBJ2-3	NA	TGTGCCAGCAGTCACTTAGATACGCAGTATTTT	CASSHLDTQYF
TRBV5-1	NA	TRBJ1-6	NA	TGCGCCAGCACCCTTCAGCCTGATCCAACGTCTAATTCACCCCTCCACTTT	CASTLQPDPTSNSPLHF
TRBV7-6	NA	TRBJ1-5	NA	TGTGCCAGCAGCCGGAGCGTCGCAGGGTCATACAATCAGCCCCAGCATTTT	CASSRSVAGSYNQPQHF
TRBV10-3	NA	TRBJ2-3	TRBD2	TGTGCCATCAGCTCCCGGACTAGCGGTTTAGCTAGCACAGATACGCAGTATTTT	CAISSRTSGLASTDTQYF
TRBV5-8	NA	TRBJ1-1	NA	TGTGCCAGCAGCTTGCGATTCAGGAACACTGAAGCTTTCTTT	CASSLRFRNTEAFF
TRBV6-4	NA	TRBJ2-3	TRBD2	TGTGCCAGCTTTAGCGGGAGGGCATCCGGAGATACGCAGTATTTT	CASFSGRASGDTQYF
TRBV6-5	NA	TRBJ2-7	NA	TGTGCCAGCAGTCCCTCTAGCGCCGTCTCCTACGAGCAGTACTTC	CASSPSSAVSYEQYF
TRBV11-2	NA	TRBJ2-4	NA	TGTGCCAGCAGCTCAAGGGCCGGTGACTCGGTTCAGTACTTC	CASSSRAGDSVQYF
TRBV6-5	NA	TRBJ2-7	NA	TGTGCCAGCCGATCCTTTAGGGAGCAGTACTTC	CASRSFREQYF
TRBV11-3	once	TRBJ2-2	NA	TGTGCCAGCAGCACCACCCTAGCTGGGACCGGGGAGCTGTTTTTT	CASSTTLAGTGELFF